These 5 T cell receptor beta chains were all obtained from the same sample, sequenced in a study of CD8+CD57+ T cells in acquired aplastic anemia. Patients selected for sequencing had displayed CD8+CD57+ cell expansion by flow cytometry. Genomic DNA, serving as template, underwent TCR beta VDJ and CDR3 profiling. MiXCR was run by TCRdb on the reads, yielding one entry per CDR3 protein. This sample carries 180,000 or so distinct CDR3 sequences, approximately 52% of them seen once, and the ten largest clones take more than 1.5%. Material for sequencing was sorted CD4+, CD8+, or CD8+CD57+ T cells (not recorded which) from PBMCs. The receptor set was obtained from a human donor with aplastic anemia.

The V call is TRBV24-1, the J call TRBJ2-3; D is unresolved. The CDR3 totals 13 residues. Germline V gene sequence: CDR1 KGHDR, CDR2 SFDVKD. With 4 bases removed from V and 5 bases from J, the gap between germline ends came to 9 bases. The chain's CDR3 is CATSDSTEDTQYF. The CDR3 bases are TGTGCCACCAGTGACTCAACCGAAGATACGCAGTATTTT.

This clonotype came up once. The CDR3 DNA reads TGTGCCAGCAGCGTCGGGACTAGCGGGGGGGTCCAGGACAATGAGCAGTTCTTC. It yields the protein CASSVGTSGGVQDNEQFF. The chain joins TRBV9 to TRBJ2-1, with 16 positions matching TRBD2. CDR3 length equals 18 residues. Germline CDR1 SGDLS, CDR2 YYNGEE. With V trimmed by 2 bases and J by 5 bases, 7 bases remained unmatched. The entire variable domain, with the rest obtained from reference TRBV9 and TRBJ2-1, is as follows: DSGVTQTPKHLITATGQRVTLRCSPRSGDLSVYWYQQSLDQGLQFLIQYYNGEERAKGNILERFSAQQFPDLHSELNLSSLELGDSALYFCASSVGTSGGVQDNEQFFGPGTRLTVL.

This clonotype was seen many times. The J gene is TRBJ2-7, the V gene TRBV19, with 8 bases aligning to TRBD2. The CDR3 spans 15 residues. V was pared by 3 bases and J by 1 base, with 5 bases of the junction left unmatched. Per germline, CDR1 LNHDA and CDR2 SQIVND (reference sequence). The CDR3: CASSMGLGRSYEQYF. CDR3 bases: TGTGCCAGTAGTATGGGACTAGGCCGATCCTACGAGCAGTACTTC.

This clonotype has at least ten counts. The rearrangement uses TRBV6-2 or TRBV6-3 and TRBJ1-1; D not resolved. This CDR3 region has 13 residues. Germline CDR1 and CDR2: MNHEY and SVGEGT. Trimming left V 2 bases short and J 8 bases short, with 12 bases between. CDR3 protein: CASSYRSVSEAFF. The CDR3 DNA reads TGTGCCAGCAGTTACAGGTCGGTTTCCGAAGCTTTCTTT.

This clonotype showed up many times. J is TRBJ2-5 and V is TRBV9; D possibly corresponds to TRBD2 (6 bases). From germline, CDR1 is SGDLS and CDR2 YYNGEE. Trimming removed 2 bases at V and 4 bases at J, with 9 bases between. The length of the CDR3 is 13 residues. This CDR3 reads CASSVTSSETQYF. In nucleotides, the CDR3 is TGTGCCAGCAGCGTGACTAGTTCAGAGACCCAGTACTTC.